These 4 T cell receptor beta chains were sequenced from one sample in a study of esophageal squamous cell carcinoma under preoperative chemotherapy. Time point noted: before preoperative PTX-NDP chemotherapy. TCRdb recomputed calls from the PCR reads with MiXCR, one row per CDR3 protein. Of roughly 13,000 distinct CDR3 sequences in the sample, around half are singletons; the top ten hold over 15%. Collection of the sample occurred from a patient given preoperative chemotherapy. The origin of the receptors is a human donor with esophageal squamous cell carcinoma. The donor label of this sample is uncertain.

The V and J genes are TRBV24-1 and TRBJ2-2, with D uncertain. This CDR3 has 13 amino acids. V was trimmed by 7 bases and J by 6 bases, leaving 11 bases between them. Per germline, CDR1 KGHDR and CDR2 SFDVKD. The CDR3, as DNA: TGTGCCACCAGCACCCTAGGACCCGGGGAGCTGTTTTTT. It yields the protein CATSTLGPGELFF.

This clonotype was counted a single time. The chain is built from TRBV12-3 or TRBV12-4 and TRBJ2-5; 8 bases agree with TRBD1. The V and J ends lost 3 bases and 5 bases, in that order; junction bases with no gene match: 8. CDR3 length equals 15 residues. The CDR3, as DNA: TGTGCCAGCAGTTTCCTTGGACAGGGAAAGGAGACCCAGTACTTC. This translates into CASSFLGQGKETQYF.

This clonotype appeared a few times. The chain couples TRBV7-8 to TRBJ2-1; D is possibly TRBD2 (6 bases). The CDR3 contains 14 residues. V was trimmed by 0 bases and J by 13 bases, leaving 16 bases between them. CDR1 is SGHVS, CDR2 FQNEAQ, per germline. The CDR3 is CASSLANWGETQFF. The DNA of the CDR3 is TGTGCCAGCAGCTTAGCTAACTGGGGGGAGACCCAGTTCTTC.

In its sample, this clonotype is large. The chain employs TRBV6-1 and TRBJ2-1, with D perhaps assigned TRBD1 or TRBD2 (6 bases each). The CDR3 is 15 amino acids. Trimming shortened V by 3 bases and J by 10 bases, and 19 bases separated the two germline ends. The germline gives CDR1 MNHNS, CDR2 SASEGT. CDR3 nucleotides: TGTGCCAGCAGTGACCGTACAGGGAGGTCCTACGAGCAGTTCTTC. Protein: CASSDRTGRSYEQFF.